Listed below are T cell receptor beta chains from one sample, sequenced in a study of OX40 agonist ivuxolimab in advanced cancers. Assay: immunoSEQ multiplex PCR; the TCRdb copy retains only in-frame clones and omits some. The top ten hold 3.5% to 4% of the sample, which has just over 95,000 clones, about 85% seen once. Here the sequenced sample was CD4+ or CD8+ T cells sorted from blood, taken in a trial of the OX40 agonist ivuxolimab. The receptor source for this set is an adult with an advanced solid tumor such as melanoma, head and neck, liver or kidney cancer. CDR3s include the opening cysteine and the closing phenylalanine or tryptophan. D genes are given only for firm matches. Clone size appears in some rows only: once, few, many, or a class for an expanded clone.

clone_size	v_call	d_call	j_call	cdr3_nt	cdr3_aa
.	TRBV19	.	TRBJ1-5	TGTGCCTCGAAGGGTAGGGGGCAGCCCCAGCATTTT	CASKGRGQPQHF
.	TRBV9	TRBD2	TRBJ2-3	TGTGCCAGCAGCGTAGCTACTTCTAGCGGGAGGGCCTGGGATACGCAGTATTTT	CASSVATSSGRAWDTQYF
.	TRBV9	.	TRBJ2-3	TGTGCCAGCAGCGTTAGCCGGGGCACAGATACGCAGTATTTT	CASSVSRGTDTQYF
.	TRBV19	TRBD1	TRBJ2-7	TGTGCCAGTAGTATAACAGGACAGGGGACCTACGAGCAGTACTTC	CASSITGQGTYEQYF
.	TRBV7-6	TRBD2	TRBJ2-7	TGTGCCAGCAGCTTAGCAGCGGGAGGGGGTCCAGCCGAGCAGTACTTC	CASSLAAGGGPAEQYF
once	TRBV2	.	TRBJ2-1	TGTGCCAGCAGTGGGCTAGGCGAGCAGTTCTTC	CASSGLGEQFF
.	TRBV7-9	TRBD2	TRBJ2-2	TGTGCCAGCAGCCGACTAGCGGGAGGTACGAACACCGGGGAGCTGTTTTTT	CASSRLAGGTNTGELFF
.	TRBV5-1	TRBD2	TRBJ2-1	TGCGCCAGCAGCTTGGACCTGGCGGGAGCAATCTATGAGCAGTTCTTC	CASSLDLAGAIYEQFF
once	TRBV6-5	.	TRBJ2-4	TGTGCCAGCAGTTCAGACGGGACCTTAGGAAACATTCAGTACTTC	CASSSDGTLGNIQYF
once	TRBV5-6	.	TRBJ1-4	TGTGCCAGCACCACAGGGATTGGTGAAAAACTGTTTTTT	CASTTGIGEKLFF
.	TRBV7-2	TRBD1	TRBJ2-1	TGTGCCAGCAGCCGGGGGGACAGGGTAAGAGAGCAGTTCTTC	CASSRGDRVREQFF
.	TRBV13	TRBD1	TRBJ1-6	TGTGCCAGCAGCCGGAGGGGACAGGGGAATTCACCCCTCCACTTT	CASSRRGQGNSPLHF
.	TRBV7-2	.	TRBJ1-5	TGTGCCAGCAGCTTAGGCAGGGGATCGGGCAATCAGCCCCAGCATTTT	CASSLGRGSGNQPQHF
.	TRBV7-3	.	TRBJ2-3	TGTGCCAGCAGTTCGGTAGCGGCCACAGATACGCAGTATTTT	CASSSVAATDTQYF
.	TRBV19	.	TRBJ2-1	TGTGCCAGTAGTATAGATAAATGGGACCGATACAATGAGCAGTTCTTC	CASSIDKWDRYNEQFF
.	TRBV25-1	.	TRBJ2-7	TGTGCCAGCAGTCCTCCGGGGGACAGAGACGAGCAGTACTTC	CASSPPGDRDEQYF
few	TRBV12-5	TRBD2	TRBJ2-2	TGTGCTAGTGGTTTGAAACCCGGGACTAGGTTAGGGGAGCTGTTTTTT	CASGLKPGTRLGELFF
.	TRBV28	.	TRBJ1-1	TGTGCCAGCAGTTCTCAGGGGACATGGGATGGCACTGAAGCTTTCTTT	CASSSQGTWDGTEAFF
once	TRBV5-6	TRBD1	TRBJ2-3	TGTGCCAGCAGCATGGGACAGAAGAACACAGATACGCAGTATTTT	CASSMGQKNTDTQYF
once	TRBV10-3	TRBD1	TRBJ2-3	TGTGCCAGAAGAAGGGACAGTCCTACAGATACGCAGTATTTT	CARRRDSPTDTQYF
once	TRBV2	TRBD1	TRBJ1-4	TGTGCCAGCAGTGAAGAACGGGGGGACAGTCTCTTT	CASSEERGDSLF
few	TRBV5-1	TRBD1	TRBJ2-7	TGCGCCAGCAGGCAGGGGGCGGGCGAGCAGTACTTC	CASRQGAGEQYF
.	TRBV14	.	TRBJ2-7	TGTGCCAGCAGCCAAGTTCCCTATCTTGACGAGCAGTACTTC	CASSQVPYLDEQYF
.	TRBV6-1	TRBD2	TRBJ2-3	TGTGCCACAGCCCCTCGAGGGGAGGGTACGCAGTATTTT	CATAPRGEGTQYF
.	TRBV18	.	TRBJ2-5	TGTGCCAGCTCACCAGAGTCCAGAGAGACCCAGTACTTC	CASSPESRETQYF
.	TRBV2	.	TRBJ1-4	TGTGCCAGCAGCGGGGAACTAGGGGAAAAACTGTTTTTT	CASSGELGEKLFF
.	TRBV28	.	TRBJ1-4	TGTGCCAGCAGGGTGCGGGGGCTAAATGAAAAACTGTTTTTT	CASRVRGLNEKLFF
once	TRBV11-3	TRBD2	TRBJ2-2	TGTGCCAGCAGGACTAGCGGGAGAACCGGGGAGCTGTTTTTT	CASRTSGRTGELFF
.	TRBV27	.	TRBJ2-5	TGTGCCAGCAGTCCACAGGGGGGGAAGACCCAGTACTTC	CASSPQGGKTQYF
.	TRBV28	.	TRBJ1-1	TGTGCCAGCAGTTTATATCGCACTGAAGCTTTCTTT	CASSLYRTEAFF
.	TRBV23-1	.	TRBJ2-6	TGCGCCAGCCCCCGGAGGGGCAACTCTGGGGCCAACGTCCTGACTTTC	CASPRRGNSGANVLTF
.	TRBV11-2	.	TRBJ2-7	TGTGCCAGCAGCTTGGGGGGCTCCTACGAGCAGTACTTC	CASSLGGSYEQYF
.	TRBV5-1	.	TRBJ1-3	TGCGCCAGCAGCTTGGGCACGACTGGGGACACCATATATTTT	CASSLGTTGDTIYF
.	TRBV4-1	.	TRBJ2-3	TGCGCCAGCAGCCCTACACCCCTGGATACGCAGTATTTT	CASSPTPLDTQYF
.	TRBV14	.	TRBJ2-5	TGTGCCAGCAGCCAAGTTGATCCGACGGGTCAAGAGACCCAGTACTTC	CASSQVDPTGQETQYF
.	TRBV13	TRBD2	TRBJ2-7	TGTGCCAGCAGCCACACTAGCGGGAGTTCCCACGAGCAGTACTTC	CASSHTSGSSHEQYF
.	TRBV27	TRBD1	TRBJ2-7	TGTGCCAGCAGACCTCCGGGACAGGGGTCCTACGAGCAGTACTTC	CASRPPGQGSYEQYF
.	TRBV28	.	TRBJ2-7	TGTGCCAGCAGTCCCCGTTACGAGCAGTACTTC	CASSPRYEQYF
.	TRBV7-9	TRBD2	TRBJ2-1	TGTGCCAGCAGCCTAAGGACTAGCGGGAGCCACAATGAGCAGTTCTTC	CASSLRTSGSHNEQFF
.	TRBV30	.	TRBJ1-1	TGTGCCTGGAGCCCCAGAGACGAAGCTTTCTTT	CAWSPRDEAFF
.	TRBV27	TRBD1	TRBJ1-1	TGTGCCAGCACTCGGACAGGGGGCATTTTGGGGACTGAAGCTTTCTTT	CASTRTGGILGTEAFF
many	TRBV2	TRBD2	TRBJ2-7	TGTGCCAGCAGTCAGACTAGCGGGACTTCCTACGAGCAGTACTTC	CASSQTSGTSYEQYF
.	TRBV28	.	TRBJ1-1	TGTGCCAGCAGTTTACTAACCACGGGGAACACTGAAGCTTTCTTT	CASSLLTTGNTEAFF
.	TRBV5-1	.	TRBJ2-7	TGCGCCAGCAGCTTGGGACATACCGCCTACGAGCAGTACTTC	CASSLGHTAYEQYF
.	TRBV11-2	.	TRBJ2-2	TGTGCCAGCAGCTTGGAGGACACCGGGGAGCTGTTTTTT	CASSLEDTGELFF
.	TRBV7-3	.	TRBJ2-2	TGTGCCAGCAGCTTAATGGGGACTGGTGCCGGGGAGCTGTTTTTT	CASSLMGTGAGELFF
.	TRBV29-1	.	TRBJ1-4	TGCAGCGTTGAAGGAAGCAGATTTGAAAAACTGTTTTTT	CSVEGSRFEKLFF
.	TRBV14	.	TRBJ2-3	TGTGCCAGCAGCCACTGGGCATTAAAAGATACGCAGTATTTT	CASSHWALKDTQYF
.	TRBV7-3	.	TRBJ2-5	TGTGCCAGCAGCCAACGAGCCATGGAGACCCAGTACTTC	CASSQRAMETQYF
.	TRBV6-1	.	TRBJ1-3	TGTGCCAGCAGCTTGAGCGCTGACCCAAAATATTTT	CASSLSADPKYF
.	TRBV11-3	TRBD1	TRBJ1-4	TGTGCCAGCAGCCCCCGACAGGGACTAGGTGAAAAACTGTTTTTT	CASSPRQGLGEKLFF
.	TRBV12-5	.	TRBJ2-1	TGTGCTAGTGGTTTGGGTTTCGGTTTTTACAATGAGCAGTTCTTC	CASGLGFGFYNEQFF
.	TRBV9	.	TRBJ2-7	TGTGCCAGCAGCGTTGATTTATCCTACGAGCAGTACTTC	CASSVDLSYEQYF